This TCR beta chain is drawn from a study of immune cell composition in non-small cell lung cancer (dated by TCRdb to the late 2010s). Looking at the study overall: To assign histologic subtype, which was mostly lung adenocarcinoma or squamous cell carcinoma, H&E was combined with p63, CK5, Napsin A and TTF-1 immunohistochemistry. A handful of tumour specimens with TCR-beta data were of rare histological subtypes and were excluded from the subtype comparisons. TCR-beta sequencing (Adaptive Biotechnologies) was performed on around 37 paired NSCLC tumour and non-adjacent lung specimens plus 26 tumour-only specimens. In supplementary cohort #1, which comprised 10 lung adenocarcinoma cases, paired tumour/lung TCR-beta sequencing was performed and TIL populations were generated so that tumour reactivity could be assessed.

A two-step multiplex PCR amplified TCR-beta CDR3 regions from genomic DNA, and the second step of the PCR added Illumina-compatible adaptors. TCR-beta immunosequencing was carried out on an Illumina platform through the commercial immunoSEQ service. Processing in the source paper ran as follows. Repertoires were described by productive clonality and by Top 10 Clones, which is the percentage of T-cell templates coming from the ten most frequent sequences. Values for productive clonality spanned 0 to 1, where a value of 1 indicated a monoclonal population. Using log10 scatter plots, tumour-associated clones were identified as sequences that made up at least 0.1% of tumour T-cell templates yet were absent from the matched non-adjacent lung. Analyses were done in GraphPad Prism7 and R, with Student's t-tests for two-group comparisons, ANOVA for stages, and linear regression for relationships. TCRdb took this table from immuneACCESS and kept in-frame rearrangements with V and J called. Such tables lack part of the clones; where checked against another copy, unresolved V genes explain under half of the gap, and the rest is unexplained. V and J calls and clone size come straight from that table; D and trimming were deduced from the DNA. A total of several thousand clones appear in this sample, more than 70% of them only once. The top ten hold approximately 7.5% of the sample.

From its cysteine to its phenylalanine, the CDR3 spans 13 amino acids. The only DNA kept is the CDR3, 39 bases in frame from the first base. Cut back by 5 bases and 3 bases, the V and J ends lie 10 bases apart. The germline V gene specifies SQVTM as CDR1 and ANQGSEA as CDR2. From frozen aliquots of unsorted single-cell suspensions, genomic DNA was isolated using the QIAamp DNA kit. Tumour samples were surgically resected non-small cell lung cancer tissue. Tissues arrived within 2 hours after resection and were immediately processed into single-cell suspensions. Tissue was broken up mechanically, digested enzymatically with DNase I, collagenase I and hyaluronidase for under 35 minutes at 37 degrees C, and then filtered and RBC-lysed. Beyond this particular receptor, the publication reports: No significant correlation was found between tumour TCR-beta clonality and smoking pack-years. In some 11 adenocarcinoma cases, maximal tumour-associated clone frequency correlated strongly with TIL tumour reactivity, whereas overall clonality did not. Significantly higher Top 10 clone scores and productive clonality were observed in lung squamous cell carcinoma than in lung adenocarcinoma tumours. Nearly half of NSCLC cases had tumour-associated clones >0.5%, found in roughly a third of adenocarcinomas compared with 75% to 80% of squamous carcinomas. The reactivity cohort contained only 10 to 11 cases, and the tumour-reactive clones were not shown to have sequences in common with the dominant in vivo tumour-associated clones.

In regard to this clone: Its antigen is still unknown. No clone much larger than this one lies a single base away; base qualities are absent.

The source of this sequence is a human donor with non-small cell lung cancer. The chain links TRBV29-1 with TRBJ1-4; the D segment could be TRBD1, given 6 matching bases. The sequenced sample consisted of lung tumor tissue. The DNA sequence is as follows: TGCAGCGTTAAACAGGGATCTAATGAAAAACTGTTTTTT. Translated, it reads CSVKQGSNEKLFF.